Following are 13 T cell receptor beta chains from one sample sequenced in a study of T cells in Graves' hyperthyroidism and ophthalmopathy. The investigators amplified TCR beta CDR3 regions from RNA transcripts. RT-PCR in the first round (using the HTBI primer set) targeted the TCR CDR3. TCRdb re-called the multiplex PCR reads with MiXCR, one entry per CDR3 protein. This sample has over 350,000 distinct CDR3 sequences, with 18% found just once. Sequencing was done on a sample of blood. The origin of the receptors is a man between 18 and 35 years old with Graves' ophthalmopathy.

V is TRBV7-9 and J is TRBJ2-5, with 10 bases identical to TRBD2. Germline CDR1 is SEHNR and CDR2 is FQNEAQ (reference sequence). With V trimmed by 5 bases and J by 5 bases, 8 bases remained unmatched. The CDR3 extends over 15 amino acids. The CDR3 DNA reads as TGTGCCAGCAGCATCACAGCGGGGGGGCCGGAGACCCAGTACTTC. This encodes CASSITAGGPETQYF.

This clonotype was counted many times. The chain couples TRBV28 to TRBJ2-7; D remains ambiguous. There are 14 residues in the CDR3. From germline, CDR1 is MDHEN and CDR2 SYDVKM. V dropped 6 bases and J dropped 0 bases, with 12 bases sitting between them. The CDR3 nucleotides are TGTGCCAGCAGAACGCTCTCCAGCTCCTACGAGCAGTACTTC. Translating gives CASRTLSSSYEQYF.

This clonotype has more than one count but fewer than ten. The CDR3 loop reads CASSPGTGGPEYGYTF. The CDR3 DNA reads TGTGCCAGCAGTCCCGGGACAGGGGGCCCCGAGTATGGCTACACCTTC. The chain uses TRBV7-9 and TRBJ1-2; TRBD1 matches at 12 bases. CDR3 size: 16 residues. Germline CDR1 and CDR2: SEHNR and FQNEAQ (reference sequence). The V segment lost 6 bases and the J segment 5 bases; nucleotides outside the gene matches: 10.

This clonotype showed up many times. This chain connects TRBV5-1 to TRBJ2-5; no firm D call. The CDR3 has 15 residues. V was cut by 0 bases and J by 2 bases, with 11 bases left in between. The V gene's germline CDR1 is SGHRS and CDR2 YFSETQ. CDR3 DNA sequence: TGCGCCAGCAGCTTGGCCCCTGCGACTCAAGAGACCCAGTACTTC. Translating it yields CASSLAPATQETQYF.

V usage is TRBV2 and J usage is TRBJ2-3; perhaps TRBD1 as D (8 bases). The CDR3 length is 20 residues. Germline V gene lookup returns CDR1 SNHLY and CDR2 FYNNEI. V lost 5 bases, J lost 1 base, and 28 bases lay in between. The CDR3 sequence is CASSTGQGWGGGPGTDTQYF. Here the CDR3 DNA reads TGTGCCAGCAGTACAGGACAGGGTTGGGGCGGGGGACCTGGCACAGATACGCAGTATTTT.

At least ten counts were recorded for this clonotype. The rearrangement joins TRBV6-1 to TRBJ2-3; 10 positions match TRBD1. The V and J ends lost 4 bases and 4 bases, in that order; junction bases with no gene match: 8. This CDR3 contains 16 residues. Germline V gene data show CDR1 as MNHNS and CDR2 as SASEGT. CDR3 sequence reads: CASSVWGQGSADTQYF. The CDR3 DNA reads as TGTGCCAGCAGTGTATGGGGACAGGGGTCCGCAGATACGCAGTATTTT.

This clonotype has a count of ten or more. The chain joins TRBV6-1 to TRBJ1-1; D is undetermined. CDR3 length: 12 amino acids. The V end lost 10 bases, the J end lost 4 bases, and 13 bases lay between the germline ends. Germline-derived CDR1 and CDR2 are MNHNS and SASEGT. CDR3 amino acids: CATLGVGTEAFF. The CDR3 DNA reads TGTGCCACCCTTGGGGTTGGCACTGAAGCTTTCTTT.

This clonotype was seen many times. The V gene is TRBV20-1, the J gene TRBJ2-7; 9 bases align to TRBD1. The V segment lost 3 bases and the J segment 3 bases; nucleotides outside the gene matches: 3. The germline V gene encodes CDR1 DFQATT and CDR2 SNEGSKA (reference sequence). The length of the CDR3 is 13 residues. The CDR3 protein is CSASQTGGYEQYF. The CDR3, as DNA: TGCAGTGCTAGTCAGACAGGGGGCTACGAGCAGTACTTC.

This clonotype has ten or more counts. This sequence joins TRBV11-3 and TRBJ1-1; no reliable D call. CDR1 and CDR2 from the germline V gene are SGHNT and YENEEA. Trimming took off 5 bases at V and 1 base at J, with 14 bases between the two ends. This CDR3 is built from 15 residues. The CDR3 spells CASSPGQGTNTEAFF. DNA for the CDR3: TGTGCCAGCAGCCCCGGGCAAGGAACGAACACTGAAGCTTTCTTT.

This clonotype was observed a few times. In nucleotides, the CDR3 is TGCAGCGTTGAAGCCTCGAGCTCCTACAATGAGCAGTTCTTC. Its protein product is CSVEASSSYNEQFF. The V call is TRBV29-1, the J call TRBJ2-1, with D hard to call. The CDR3 consists of 14 residues. CDR1 and CDR2 from the germline V gene are SQVTM and ANQGSEA. The ends were cut back, 1 base at V and 0 bases at J, with 7 bases in the middle.

This clonotype has at least ten counts. The chain couples TRBV12-3 or TRBV12-4 to TRBJ1-1, with 8 bases that match TRBD1. The CDR3 extends over 14 amino acids. With V trimmed by 5 bases and J by 4 bases, 6 bases remained unmatched. The CDR3 DNA follows: TGTGCCAGCAGTACGGACAGGGAGGCCACTGAAGCTTTCTTT. Translation gives CASSTDREATEAFF.

V and J are TRBV6-2 or TRBV6-3 and TRBJ1-1; perhaps TRBD1 as D (5 bases). This CDR3 spans 12 amino acids. Trimming shortened V by 4 bases and J by 11 bases, and 14 bases separated the two germline ends. Germline CDR1 and CDR2: MNHEY and SVGEGT. DNA of the CDR3: TGTGCCAGCAGTTCGGGACCTACTGGGGCTTTCTTT. Its translation is CASSSGPTGAFF.

This clonotype has only a few counts. J is TRBJ2-1 and V is TRBV19; 10 positions agree with TRBD2. J gave up 0 bases and V 3 bases, and 11 bases lay outside the gene matches. Germline CDR1 is LNHDA and CDR2 is SQIVND (reference sequence). The CDR3 has 19 residues. The CDR3 here is CASSIGGSSGGRSYNEQFF. CDR3 coding DNA: TGTGCCAGTAGTATCGGGGGGTCTAGCGGGGGTCGCTCCTACAATGAGCAGTTCTTC.